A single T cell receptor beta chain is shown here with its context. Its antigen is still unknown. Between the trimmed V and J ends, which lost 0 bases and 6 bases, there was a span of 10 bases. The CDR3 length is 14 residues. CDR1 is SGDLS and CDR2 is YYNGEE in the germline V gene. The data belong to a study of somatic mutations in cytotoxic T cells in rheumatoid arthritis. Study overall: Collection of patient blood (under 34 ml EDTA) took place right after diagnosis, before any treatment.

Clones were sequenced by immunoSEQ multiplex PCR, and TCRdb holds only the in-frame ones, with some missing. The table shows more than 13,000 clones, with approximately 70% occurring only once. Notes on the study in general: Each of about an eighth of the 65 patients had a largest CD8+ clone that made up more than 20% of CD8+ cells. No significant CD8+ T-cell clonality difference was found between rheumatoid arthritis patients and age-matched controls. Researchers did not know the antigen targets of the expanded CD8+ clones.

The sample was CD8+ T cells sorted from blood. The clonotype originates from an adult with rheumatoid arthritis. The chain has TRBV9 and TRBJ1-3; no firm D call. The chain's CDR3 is CASSVVPDPNTIYF. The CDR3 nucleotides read TGTGCCAGCAGCGTAGTCCCCGACCCAAACACCATATATTTT.